This T cell receptor (beta chain) was captured in a study of T cell repertoires in cytomegalovirus infection. At the level of the study: Indicated by public TCR beta signatures were CMV infection and matching HLA type.

Study results and limitations: The cumulative frequency of public TCR beta families distinguished individuals who carried CMV together with the relevant HLA. The study found HLA-C-restricted CMV-specific TCR beta clonotypes dominating the ex vivo response.

About this clonotype itself: Antigen unknown.

In TCRdb, the reads were re-called with MiXCR into one record per CDR3 protein. The table records hundreds of thousands of distinct CDR3 sequences, around 31% of them present only once. Germline CDR1 reads SNHLY; CDR2 reads FYNNEI. This CDR3 is built from 15 residues. The germline V and J ends were trimmed by 7 bases and 0 bases, with 10 bases remaining between them. This chain joins TRBV2 and TRBJ2-6; D remains ambiguous. The sequence was obtained from a human donor in good health (CMV status not recorded). Some clones in this sample may be carry-over from other donors' samples. The material sequenced was cultured PBMCs, taken from culture after CMV antigen stimulation. CDR3 region: CASTILYSGANVLTF. The CDR3 DNA reads as TGTGCCAGCACCATTCTTTACTCTGGGGCCAACGTCCTGACTTTC.